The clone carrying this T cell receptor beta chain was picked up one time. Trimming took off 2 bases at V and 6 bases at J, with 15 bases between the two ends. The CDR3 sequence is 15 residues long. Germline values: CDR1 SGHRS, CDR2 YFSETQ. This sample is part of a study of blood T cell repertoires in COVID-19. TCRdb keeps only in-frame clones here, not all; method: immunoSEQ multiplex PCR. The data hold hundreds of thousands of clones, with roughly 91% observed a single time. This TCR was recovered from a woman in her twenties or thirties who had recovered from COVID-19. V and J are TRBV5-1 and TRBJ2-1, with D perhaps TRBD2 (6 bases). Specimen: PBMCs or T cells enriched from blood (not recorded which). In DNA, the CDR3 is TGCGCCAGCAGCTTCCTAGCGTTAGTCGGCAATGAGCAGTTCTTC. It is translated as CASSFLALVGNEQFF.